A selection of T cell receptor beta chains follows, all from one sample in a study of cytotoxic CD8 clonotypes in ibrutinib-treated CLL. Sequencing used immunoSEQ multiplex PCR; TCRdb keeps in-frame clones, though not all of them. The repertoire holds 330,000 or so clones, with approximately 67% as singletons. The source was PBMCs, collected after 36 months of ibrutinib treatment. The receptor source for this set is a human donor with chronic lymphocytic leukemia. CDR3s include the opening cysteine and the closing phenylalanine or tryptophan. Each record gives: J gene, D gene, clone size, V gene, CDR3 DNA, CDR3 protein. The D gene is left open where the match is weak. Clone size appears in some rows only: once, few, many, or a class for an expanded clone.

TRBJ2-3 | TRBD1 | few | TRBV5-1 | TGCGCCAGCAGCTTAGACAGGGGGCCAGGGGATACGCAGTATTTT | CASSLDRGPGDTQYF
TRBJ2-3 | TRBD2 | NA | TRBV27 | TGTGCCAGCAGTTTATTGGGGATAGGGGAGGGCGAGGATACGCAGTATTTT | CASSLLGIGEGEDTQYF
TRBJ2-7 | TRBD1 | NA | TRBV6-6 | TGTGCCAGCAGTTACTCCCGGGACAGGATGTCCTACGAGCAGTACTTC | CASSYSRDRMSYEQYF
TRBJ2-7 | TRBD1 | NA | TRBV11-3 | TGTGCCAGCAGCCCGGGACAGCGCTCCTACGAGCAGTACTTC | CASSPGQRSYEQYF
TRBJ1-3 | NA | NA | TRBV7-2 | TGTGCCAGCAGCTTAGTAGGGATCCAATCTGGAAACACCATATATTTT | CASSLVGIQSGNTIYF
TRBJ2-7 | NA | NA | TRBV9 | TGTGCCAGCAGCGTAGGGCCCGACTACGAGCAGTACTTC | CASSVGPDYEQYF
TRBJ1-1 | NA | few | TRBV29-1 | TGCAGCGTTGAAGATCGCAGGAACACTGAAGCTTTCTTT | CSVEDRRNTEAFF
TRBJ1-1 | NA | once | TRBV6-1 | TGTGCCAGCCACCCTACGAGGGTGAACACTGAAGCTTTCTTT | CASHPTRVNTEAFF
TRBJ2-3 | TRBD2 | NA | TRBV9 | TGTGCCAGCAGCGTTGCGGGACTAGCGGGGGTTAGCACAGATACGCAGTATTTT | CASSVAGLAGVSTDTQYF
TRBJ1-2 | TRBD1 | few | TRBV4-1 | TGCGCCAGCAGCCAGGCCCGGGGACAGAACTATGGCTACACCTTC | CASSQARGQNYGYTF
TRBJ2-7 | TRBD2 | once | TRBV7-9 | TGTGCCAGCAGCGTAGCGGGACTAGCGGGAGAAGAGGACGAGCAGTACTTC | CASSVAGLAGEEDEQYF
TRBJ1-3 | TRBD1 | NA | TRBV5-1 | TGCGCCAGCAGGGATGGACAGGGGGCATCTGGAAACACCATATATTTT | CASRDGQGASGNTIYF
TRBJ1-1 | NA | NA | TRBV19 | TGTGCCAGTACTCCCGGGGGGGCGTACACTGAAGCTTTCTTT | CASTPGGAYTEAFF
TRBJ2-5 | NA | few | TRBV2 | TGTGCCAGCTCGGGAACCACTACCCAGTACTTC | CASSGTTTQYF
TRBJ1-2 | NA | NA | TRBV28 | TGTGCCAGCACTGGGGGGGCGGGCTATGGCTACACCTTC | CASTGGAGYGYTF
TRBJ2-2 | NA | NA | TRBV18 | TGTGCCAGCTCACCTCGGAACACCGGGGAGCTGTTTTTT | CASSPRNTGELFF
TRBJ1-4 | NA | NA | TRBV25-1 | TGTGCCAGCAGTGAATGGACTGAAAAACTGTTTTTT | CASSEWTEKLFF
TRBJ1-2 | TRBD1 | NA | TRBV5-1 | TGCGCCAGCAGCTTGGCCACTACAGGGGGTAGGGGAAACTATGGCTACACCTTC | CASSLATTGGRGNYGYTF
TRBJ2-3 | NA | NA | TRBV2 | TGTGCCAGCAGGGGGGGAGAAGATACGCAGTATTTT | CASRGGEDTQYF
TRBJ2-5 | TRBD1 | NA | TRBV27 | TGTGCCAGCAGGAGACAGGGGGGGAGGGATCAAGAGACCCAGTACTTC | CASRRQGGRDQETQYF
TRBJ2-7 | NA | few | TRBV4-2 | TGTGCCAGCAGCCAAGAGGGCCTTCGCGAGCAGTACTTC | CASSQEGLREQYF
TRBJ2-7 | NA | few | TRBV19 | TGTGCCAGTAGTATAGCGGGGGCCTACGAGCAGTACTTC | CASSIAGAYEQYF
TRBJ1-5 | TRBD1 | few | TRBV27 | TGTGCCAGCAGTCTGGACAGGAGCAATCAGCCCCAGCATTTT | CASSLDRSNQPQHF
TRBJ2-3 | TRBD1 | NA | TRBV28 | TGTGCCAGCAGCCCGGACAGGGGGCAAGTAGATACGCAGTATTTT | CASSPDRGQVDTQYF
TRBJ2-1 | TRBD2 | NA | TRBV9 | TGTGCCAGCAGCCTCGGGGGGGCAAGTGAGCAGTTCTTC | CASSLGGASEQFF
TRBJ2-5 | TRBD2 | NA | TRBV11-2 | TGTGCCAGCAGGAAACCTTACCGGGGGGACGGGACCCAGTACTTC | CASRKPYRGDGTQYF
TRBJ1-2 | NA | NA | TRBV10-3 | TGTGCCATCAGTGAGCCGGCCCACCTGGGCTACACCTTC | CAISEPAHLGYTF
TRBJ1-5 | NA | NA | TRBV7-6 | TGTGCCAGCAGCCACGGACGACTTGGGAGCAATCAGCCCCAGCATTTT | CASSHGRLGSNQPQHF
TRBJ2-3 | NA | few | TRBV5-6 | TGTGCCAGCAGACTGTGGGCAGGGTTGGGCACAGATACGCAGTATTTT | CASRLWAGLGTDTQYF
TRBJ2-7 | TRBD2 | NA | TRBV9 | TGTGCCAGCAGCGTATCGGGCGGGAGCTCCTACGAGCAGTACTTC | CASSVSGGSSYEQYF